The rows below give T cell receptor beta chains drawn from one sample of a study of CD8+CD57+ T cells in acquired aplastic anemia. TCRdb re-called the reads with MiXCR, one entry per CDR3 protein. The profile shows fewer than 250,000 distinct CDR3 sequences, 45% to 50% of them singletons. Sequenced input: sorted CD4+, CD8+, or CD8+CD57+ T cells (not recorded which) from PBMCs. These receptors were collected from a human donor with aplastic anemia. The conserved cysteine and the conserved F or W are not part of the CDR3 here. Where a row states a size, it is once, few, many or the class of an expanded clone; other rows omit it.

v_gene,j_gene,abundance,CDR3aa
TRBV2,TRBJ2-3,-,AGREIASSADTQY
TRBV15,TRBJ2-1,-,ATSRGLATSYNEQF
TRBV9,TRBJ1-4,-,ASSSLRGEKLF
TRBV6-6,TRBJ1-1,few,ASSWYLTGENTEAF
TRBV5-1,TRBJ1-5,-,ASSLAPTANQPQH
TRBV5-1,TRBJ2-1,-,ASSRAMRNEQF
TRBV6-6,TRBJ1-4,-,ASSYSIWAANEKLF
TRBV7-9,TRBJ2-7,many,ASSLVGVEQY
TRBV29-1,TRBJ1-2,many,SVEPTGGGYGYT
TRBV12-3/TRBV12-4,TRBJ2-1,few,ASSAGRREQF
TRBV5-6,TRBJ2-5,many,ASSFGRGSLQETQY
TRBV7-2,TRBJ1-1,-,ASSAGTSENTEAF
TRBV25-1,TRBJ2-7,-,ASSGDTEALPYEQY
TRBV7-3,TRBJ2-7,few,ASSLVRDHEQY
TRBV25-1,TRBJ2-6,many,ASSEAPAGANVLT
TRBV10-1,TRBJ1-2,-,ASSVQVRYGYT
TRBV6-4,TRBJ2-7,few,ASSDSMSGGQY
TRBV9,TRBJ2-1,many,ASSVTAGPSYPEQF
TRBV7-9,TRBJ2-2,once,ASSRRLASTGELF
TRBV10-3,TRBJ2-7,many,AISESDRGSYEQY
TRBV28,TRBJ2-3,-,ASSSVSGPLRDTQY
TRBV20-1,TRBJ1-3,-,SGIEYSGNTIY
TRBV5-1,TRBJ2-5,-,ASSLGVGGPETQY
TRBV20-1,TRBJ2-3,-,SASGWLAGQLETTDTQY
TRBV15,TRBJ1-5,-,ATSRKGTEHPQPQH
TRBV7-6,TRBJ2-7,many,ASSLEASGGEYEQY
TRBV29-1,TRBJ1-2,-,SVEGVPGNYGYT
TRBV28,TRBJ2-2,-,ASVPGSNTGELF
TRBV5-1,TRBJ2-5,-,ASSLAFDQETQY
TRBV4-2,TRBJ2-7,many,ASSQDGTSGADEQY
TRBV5-1,TRBJ1-1,large,ASSYQGGSTEAF
TRBV19,TRBJ2-3,-,ASKRQANTDTQY
TRBV5-1,TRBJ2-1,many,ASSLVQRENNEQF
TRBV9,TRBJ1-2,-,ASSLSPQGGYT
TRBV9,TRBJ2-1,-,ASSGVGWDHYNEQF
TRBV6-4,TRBJ1-5,-,ASSEKPGRSNQPQH
TRBV10-1,TRBJ2-5,-,ASRDGAASSAQY
TRBV19,TRBJ2-1,many,ASRGALAEIYNEQF
TRBV9,TRBJ1-2,many,ASSEGVGYT
TRBV12-3/TRBV12-4,TRBJ2-2,once,ASSRYRGRGTGELF
TRBV11-2,TRBJ2-3,-,ASSFGRSGGGTDTQY
TRBV6-4,TRBJ1-1,many,ASSADRGVNTEAF
TRBV30,TRBJ2-1,-,AWSQQGWNEQF
TRBV19,TRBJ2-3,many,ASSPSTDTQY
TRBV4-1,TRBJ1-1,-,ASSQVGPYSEAF